This TCR beta chain was profiled in a study of cytomegalovirus exposure and HLA in healthy donors. Study-wide background: An analysis done earlier identified approximately 120 million unique TCR beta sequences from approximately 200 million T cells.

Use of 60 Vbeta and 13 Jbeta primers characterized the PCR. Here immunoSEQ multiplex PCR was the method, and the copy in TCRdb shows in-frame clones only, minus some. The data hold roughly 180,000 clones, with about 73% observed a single time. There are 17 residues in the CDR3. Trimming removed 0 bases from V and 6 bases from J, with 17 bases in between. Germline CDR1 reads SNHLY; CDR2 reads FYNNEI. Only a few counts were recorded for this clone. The source of this sequence is a woman aged 45 to 65 in good health and CMV-seropositive. This chain links TRBV2 with TRBJ2-2; possible D gene TRBD1, 7 bases. Sequencing was carried out using PBMCs. The CDR3 DNA follows: TGTGCCAGCAGTGAAGCGTGGAGGGGGCCCCCTCCCGGGGAGCTGTTTTTT. Protein product: CASSEAWRGPPPGELFF.